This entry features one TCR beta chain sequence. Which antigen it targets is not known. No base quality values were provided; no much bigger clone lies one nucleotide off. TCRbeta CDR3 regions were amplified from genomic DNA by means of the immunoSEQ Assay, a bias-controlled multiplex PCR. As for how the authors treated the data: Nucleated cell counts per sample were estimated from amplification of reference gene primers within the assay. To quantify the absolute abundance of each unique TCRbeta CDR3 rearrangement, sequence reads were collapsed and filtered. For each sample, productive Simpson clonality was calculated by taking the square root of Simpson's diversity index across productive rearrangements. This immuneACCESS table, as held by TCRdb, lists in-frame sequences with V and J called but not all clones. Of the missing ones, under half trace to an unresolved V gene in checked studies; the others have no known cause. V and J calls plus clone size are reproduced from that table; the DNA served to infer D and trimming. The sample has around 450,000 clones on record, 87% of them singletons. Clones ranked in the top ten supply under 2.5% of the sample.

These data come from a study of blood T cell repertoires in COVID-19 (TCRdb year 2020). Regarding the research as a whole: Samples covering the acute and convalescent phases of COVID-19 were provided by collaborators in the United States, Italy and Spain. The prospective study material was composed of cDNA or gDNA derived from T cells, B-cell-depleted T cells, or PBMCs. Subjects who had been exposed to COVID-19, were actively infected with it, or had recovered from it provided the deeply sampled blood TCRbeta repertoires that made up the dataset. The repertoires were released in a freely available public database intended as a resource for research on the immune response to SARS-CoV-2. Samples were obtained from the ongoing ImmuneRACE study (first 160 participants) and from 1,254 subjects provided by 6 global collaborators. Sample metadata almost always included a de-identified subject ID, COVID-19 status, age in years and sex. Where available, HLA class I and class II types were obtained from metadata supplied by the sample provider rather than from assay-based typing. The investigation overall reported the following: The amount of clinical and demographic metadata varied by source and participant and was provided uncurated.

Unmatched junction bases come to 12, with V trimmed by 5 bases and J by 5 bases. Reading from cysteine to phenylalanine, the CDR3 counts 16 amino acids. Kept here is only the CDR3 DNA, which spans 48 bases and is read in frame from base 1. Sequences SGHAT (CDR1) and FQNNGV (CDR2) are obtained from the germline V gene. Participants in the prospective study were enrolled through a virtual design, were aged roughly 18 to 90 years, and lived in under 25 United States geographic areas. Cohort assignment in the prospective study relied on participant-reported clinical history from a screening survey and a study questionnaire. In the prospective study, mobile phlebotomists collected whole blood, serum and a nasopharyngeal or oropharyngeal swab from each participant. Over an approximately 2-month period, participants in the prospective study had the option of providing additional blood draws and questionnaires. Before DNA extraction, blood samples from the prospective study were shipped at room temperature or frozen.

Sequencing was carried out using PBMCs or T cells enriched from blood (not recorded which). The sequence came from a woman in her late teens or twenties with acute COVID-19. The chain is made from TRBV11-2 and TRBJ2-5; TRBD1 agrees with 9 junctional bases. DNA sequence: TGTGCCAGCAGCCATTCCCTACAGGGGGCGGGGGAGACCCAGTACTTC. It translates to CASSHSLQGAGETQYF.